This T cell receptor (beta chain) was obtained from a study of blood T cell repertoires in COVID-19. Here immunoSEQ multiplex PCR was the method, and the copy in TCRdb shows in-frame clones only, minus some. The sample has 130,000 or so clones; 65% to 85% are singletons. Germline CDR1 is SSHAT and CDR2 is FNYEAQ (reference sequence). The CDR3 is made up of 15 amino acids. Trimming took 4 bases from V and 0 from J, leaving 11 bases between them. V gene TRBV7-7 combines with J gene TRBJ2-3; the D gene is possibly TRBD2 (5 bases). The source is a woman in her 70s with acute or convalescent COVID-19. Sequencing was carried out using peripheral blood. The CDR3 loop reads CASSSSGSSTDTQYF. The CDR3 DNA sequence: TGTGCCAGCAGCTCCTCGGGAAGTAGCACAGATACGCAGTATTTT.